A selection of T cell receptor beta chains follows, all from one sample in a study of T-cell memory formation after mild COVID-19. MiXCR, applied by TCRdb to the 5' RACE reads, yields one record per CDR3 protein. The repertoire includes 540,000 or so distinct CDR3 sequences, roughly 22% of them detected once, and around 13% sits in the top ten. The sample comprised PBMCs or a T cell subset sorted from them (not recorded which). Every receptor here comes from an adult woman who had mild COVID-19 (a few samples of this study predate the infection). Cell type and time point are not known. Each CDR3 is given with its conserved first and last residue. D genes are given only for firm matches. The size entry is marked missing in some rows and otherwise reads once, few, many or a size class.

CDR3 protein: CSASQGLEAFF
CDR3 DNA: TGCAGTGCTTCACAGGGCCTAGAAGCTTTCTTT
J gene: TRBJ1-1
clone size: many
D gene: NA
V gene: TRBV20-1

CDR3 protein: CSAGNRGLAVIDTQYF
CDR3 DNA: TGCAGTGCCGGCAATCGAGGACTAGCGGTTATAGATACGCAGTATTTT
J gene: TRBJ2-3
clone size: few
D gene: TRBD2
V gene: TRBV20-1

CDR3 protein: CASSTSSQGQETQYF
CDR3 DNA: TGTGCCAGCAGCACCAGCTCACAGGGGCAGGAGACCCAGTACTTC
J gene: TRBJ2-5
clone size: few
D gene: TRBD1
V gene: TRBV9

CDR3 protein: CASSLRPGRDNTEAFF
CDR3 DNA: TGCGCCAGCAGCTTGCGCCCGGGACGGGATAACACTGAAGCTTTCTTT
J gene: TRBJ1-1
clone size: few
D gene: NA
V gene: TRBV5-1

CDR3 protein: CASTTTGLRTEAFF
CDR3 DNA: TGTGCCAGCACCACTACAGGGCTTCGCACTGAAGCTTTCTTT
J gene: TRBJ1-1
clone size: NA
D gene: NA
V gene: TRBV12-3/TRBV12-4

CDR3 protein: CSASTGWGYTF
CDR3 DNA: TGCAGTGCATCGACAGGGTGGGGCTACACCTTC
J gene: TRBJ1-2
clone size: few
D gene: TRBD1
V gene: TRBV20-1

CDR3 protein: CSARSVLGLKQETQYF
CDR3 DNA: TGCAGCGCCCGCAGTGTTTTAGGGCTCAAACAAGAGACCCAGTACTTC
J gene: TRBJ2-5
clone size: NA
D gene: NA
V gene: TRBV29-1

CDR3 protein: CASSQRRSYEQYF
CDR3 DNA: TGCGCCAGCAGCCAGAGGCGATCCTACGAGCAGTACTTC
J gene: TRBJ2-7
clone size: NA
D gene: NA
V gene: TRBV4-1

CDR3 protein: CASTRDPAYNEQFF
CDR3 DNA: TGTGCCAGCACTCGGGACCCCGCCTACAATGAGCAGTTCTTC
J gene: TRBJ2-1
clone size: NA
D gene: NA
V gene: TRBV27

CDR3 protein: CASSLLAVGTDTQYF
CDR3 DNA: TGTGCCAGCAGCTTACTAGCGGTGGGCACAGATACGCAGTATTTT
J gene: TRBJ2-3
clone size: few
D gene: TRBD2
V gene: TRBV7-3

CDR3 protein: CASSLSGGPFEQYF
CDR3 DNA: TGTGCCAGCAGTTTATCGGGGGGGCCATTCGAGCAGTACTTC
J gene: TRBJ2-7
clone size: many
D gene: TRBD2
V gene: TRBV12-3/TRBV12-4

CDR3 protein: CASSHMLTGLAGPYEQYF
CDR3 DNA: TGCGCCAGCAGCCATATGCTAACTGGGCTAGCGGGTCCCTACGAGCAGTACTTC
J gene: TRBJ2-7
clone size: few
D gene: TRBD2
V gene: TRBV4-1

CDR3 protein: CASRTNGQYNSPLHF
CDR3 DNA: TGCGCCAGCAGGACGAATGGACAATATAATTCACCCCTCCACTTT
J gene: TRBJ1-6
clone size: NA
D gene: NA
V gene: TRBV5-1

CDR3 protein: CASSFDGPEAFF
CDR3 DNA: TGTGCCAGCAGTTTCGACGGTCCTGAAGCTTTCTTT
J gene: TRBJ1-1
clone size: NA
D gene: NA
V gene: TRBV12-3/TRBV12-4

CDR3 protein: CASSPPLRNTEAFF
CDR3 DNA: TGTGCCAGCTCACCACCGCTAAGGAACACTGAAGCTTTCTTT
J gene: TRBJ1-1
clone size: NA
D gene: NA
V gene: TRBV18

CDR3 protein: CSVRLAAANTGELFF
CDR3 DNA: TGCAGCGTGAGACTAGCGGCCGCGAACACCGGGGAGCTGTTTTTT
J gene: TRBJ2-2
clone size: NA
D gene: TRBD2
V gene: TRBV29-1

CDR3 protein: CASSSGPGTSSYEQYF
CDR3 DNA: TGTGCCAGCAGCTCAGGCCCGGGGACTAGCTCCTACGAGCAGTACTTC
J gene: TRBJ2-7
clone size: many
D gene: TRBD2
V gene: TRBV13

CDR3 protein: CASSSTAGDTGELFF
CDR3 DNA: TGTGCCAGCAGCTCAACGGCGGGGGACACCGGGGAGCTGTTTTTT
J gene: TRBJ2-2
clone size: NA
D gene: TRBD2
V gene: TRBV7-8

CDR3 protein: CASSERSNTGELFF
CDR3 DNA: TGTGCCAGCAGTGAACGGAGTAACACCGGGGAGCTGTTTTTT
J gene: TRBJ2-2
clone size: few
D gene: NA
V gene: TRBV6-1

CDR3 protein: CASRDRGTGANVLTF
CDR3 DNA: TGTGCCAGCCGGGACAGGGGAACTGGGGCCAACGTCCTGACTTTC
J gene: TRBJ2-6
clone size: NA
D gene: TRBD1
V gene: TRBV2

CDR3 protein: CASSQTPAAAFF
CDR3 DNA: TGTGCCAGCAGCCAGACCCCCGCTGCCGCTTTCTTT
J gene: TRBJ1-1
clone size: few
D gene: NA
V gene: TRBV3-1

CDR3 protein: CASSRGRTGIDQPQHF
CDR3 DNA: TGTGCCAGCAGTCGGGGCCGGACAGGGATCGATCAGCCCCAGCATTTT
J gene: TRBJ1-5
clone size: NA
D gene: TRBD1
V gene: TRBV6-5

CDR3 protein: CSASPPGRVETQYF
CDR3 DNA: TGCAGTGCTAGCCCTCCTGGCAGGGTTGAGACCCAGTACTTC
J gene: TRBJ2-5
clone size: NA
D gene: NA
V gene: TRBV20-1

CDR3 protein: CASSPLRDGTQYF
CDR3 DNA: TGTGCCAGCAGTCCCCTTAGGGATGGCACCCAGTACTTC
J gene: TRBJ2-5
clone size: few
D gene: NA
V gene: TRBV12-3/TRBV12-4

CDR3 protein: CASSVGSAGTYEQYF
CDR3 DNA: TGTGCCAGCAGCGTAGGATCAGCGGGTACCTACGAGCAGTACTTC
J gene: TRBJ2-7
clone size: NA
D gene: NA
V gene: TRBV9

CDR3 protein: CSADRISGRGIMQFF
CDR3 DNA: TGCAGTGCAGACCGAATTAGCGGGAGGGGTATAATGCAGTTCTTC
J gene: TRBJ2-1
clone size: NA
D gene: TRBD2
V gene: TRBV20-1

CDR3 protein: CASSLEGSSQDTQYF
CDR3 DNA: TGTGCCAGCAGCTTGGAAGGATCTTCACAAGATACGCAGTATTTT
J gene: TRBJ2-3
clone size: NA
D gene: NA
V gene: TRBV5-4

CDR3 protein: CASSVRDLNTEAFF
CDR3 DNA: TGTGCCAGCAGCGTCCGGGACCTGAACACTGAAGCTTTCTTT
J gene: TRBJ1-1
clone size: few
D gene: NA
V gene: TRBV7-9

CDR3 protein: CSAWTGDSAEAFF
CDR3 DNA: TGCAGTGCTTGGACAGGGGATTCGGCTGAAGCTTTCTTT
J gene: TRBJ1-1
clone size: few
D gene: TRBD1
V gene: TRBV20-1

CDR3 protein: CASTSTAGGSYEQYF
CDR3 DNA: TGTGCCAGCACCTCAACGGCGGGGGGCAGCTACGAGCAGTACTTC
J gene: TRBJ2-7
clone size: NA
D gene: TRBD2
V gene: TRBV12-3/TRBV12-4

CDR3 protein: CASSLEGNYEQYF
CDR3 DNA: TGCGCCAGCAGCTTGGAGGGTAACTACGAGCAGTACTTC
J gene: TRBJ2-7
clone size: few
D gene: NA
V gene: TRBV5-1

CDR3 protein: CAIVPPSTDTQYF
CDR3 DNA: TGTGCCATCGTCCCCCCTAGCACAGATACGCAGTATTTT
J gene: TRBJ2-3
clone size: NA
D gene: NA
V gene: TRBV2

CDR3 protein: CASSIGVEQYF
CDR3 DNA: TGTGCCAGTAGTATCGGGGTCGAGCAGTACTTC
J gene: TRBJ2-7
clone size: NA
D gene: NA
V gene: TRBV19

CDR3 protein: CASSQDSRLAGEQYF
CDR3 DNA: TGTGCCAGCAGCCAAGATTCGAGACTAGCGGGCGAGCAGTACTTC
J gene: TRBJ2-7
clone size: few
D gene: TRBD2
V gene: TRBV3-1

CDR3 protein: CASSTGLYQETQYF
CDR3 DNA: TGTGCCAGCAGCACGGGACTTTACCAAGAGACCCAGTACTTC
J gene: TRBJ2-5
clone size: NA
D gene: NA
V gene: TRBV5-6